This T cell receptor beta chain was found in a study of blood T cell repertoires in COVID-19. Study context: The United States, Italy and Spain supplied acute and convalescent COVID-19 samples. T cells, B-cell-depleted T cells, or PBMCs supplied cDNA or gDNA.

Original handling: Amplification with reference gene primers provided the estimates of nucleated cell counts. Measured with immunoSEQ multiplex PCR; TCRdb has only the in-frame clones, and not every one. V, J and clone size are those of that table, while D and trimming were read from the DNA. The sample yields around 180,000 clones, approximately 90% seen once. The CDR3 sequence is 13 residues long. Germline V CDR1 and CDR2: SGHDN, FVKESK. The germline V and J ends were trimmed by 6 bases and 7 bases, with 12 bases remaining between them. Sequenced material: peripheral blood. This receptor was taken from an older man with active or convalescent COVID-19. The chain has TRBV14 and TRBJ1-4, with a weak D call TRBD1 (5 bases). The CDR3 DNA reads TGTGCCAGCAGTCGGCAGGGCGGTGAAAAACTGTTTTTT. Translation gives CASSRQGGEKLFF.